Sequencing of this T cell receptor beta chain was carried out in a study of T cells after posttransplantation cyclophosphamide. Overall study findings and caveats: Skin or GI-infiltrating T cells shared few TRB sequences with blood. Donor-recipient repertoire similarity was low at 1-2 months, rising over year one.

V shed 4 bases and J 2 bases; nucleotides not matched to a gene: 4. In germline, CDR1 is SGHNT, CDR2 YYREEE (reference sequence). The CDR3 is 14 residues long. Many counts were recorded for this clone. Its antigen is not known. Data came from immunoSEQ multiplex PCR; TCRdb stores just in-frame clones and leaves some out. The table lists 35,000 to 40,000 clones, with no singletons. This clonotype originated in a man aged 30 to 39 in good health and a related stem cell transplant donor. J is TRBJ2-7 and V is TRBV5-4; 9 bases line up with TRBD1. Material for sequencing was PBMCs. CDR3 protein: CASSVDRGPYEQYF. CDR3 coding DNA: TGTGCCAGCAGCGTGGACAGGGGTCCCTACGAGCAGTACTTC.